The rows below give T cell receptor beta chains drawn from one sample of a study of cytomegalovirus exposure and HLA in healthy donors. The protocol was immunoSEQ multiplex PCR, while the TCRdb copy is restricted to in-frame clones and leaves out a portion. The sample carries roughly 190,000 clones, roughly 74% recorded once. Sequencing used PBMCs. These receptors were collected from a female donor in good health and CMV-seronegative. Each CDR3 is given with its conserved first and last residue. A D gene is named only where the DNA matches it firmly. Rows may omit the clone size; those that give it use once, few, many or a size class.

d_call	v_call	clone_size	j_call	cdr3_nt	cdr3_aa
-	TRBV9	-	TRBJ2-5	TGTGCCAGCAGCGTAGGTCCCCGCCCAGTTCAAGAGACCCAGTACTTC	CASSVGPRPVQETQYF
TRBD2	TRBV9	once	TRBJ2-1	TGTGCCAGCGGAGGAGCGGGGTCGAATGAGCAGTTCTTC	CASGGAGSNEQFF
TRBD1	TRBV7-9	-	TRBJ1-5	TGTGCCAGCAGCTTAGAGGGGACAGGGAAGTTAGGTCAGCCCCAGCATTTT	CASSLEGTGKLGQPQHF
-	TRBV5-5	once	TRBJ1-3	TGTGCCAGCAGCCACGCGAGCTCTGGAAACACCATATATTTT	CASSHASSGNTIYF
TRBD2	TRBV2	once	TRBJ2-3	TGTGCCAGCAGTGTGGCGAGGACTAGCAGAACTAGCACAGATACGCAGTATTTT	CASSVARTSRTSTDTQYF
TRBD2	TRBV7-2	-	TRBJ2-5	TGTGCCAGCAGCTTAGGTGCTAGCGGGGGCCAAGAGACCCAGTACTTC	CASSLGASGGQETQYF
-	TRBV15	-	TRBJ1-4	TGTGCCACCAGCAGACCGTACAGGGCGGCTAATGAAAAACTGTTTTTT	CATSRPYRAANEKLFF
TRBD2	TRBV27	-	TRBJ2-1	TGTGCCAGCAGTACCTCAAGACTAGCGGGAGGCCGCTACAATGAGCAGTTCTTC	CASSTSRLAGGRYNEQFF
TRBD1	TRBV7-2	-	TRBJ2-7	TGTGCCAGCAGGACCGGGACAGCGAGCTCCTACGAGCAGTACTTC	CASRTGTASSYEQYF
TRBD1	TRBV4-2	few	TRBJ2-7	TGTGCCAGCAGCCAAGAAGGGACAGGGGTGTCCTACGAGCAGTACTTC	CASSQEGTGVSYEQYF
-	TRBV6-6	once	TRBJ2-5	TGTGCCAGCAGTTTCGGTCGGGAGACCCAGTACTTC	CASSFGRETQYF
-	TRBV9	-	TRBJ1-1	TGTGCCAGCAGCGACCTTCGTGGAGACACTGAAGCTTTCTTT	CASSDLRGDTEAFF
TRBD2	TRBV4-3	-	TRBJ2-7	TGCGCCAGCAGCCTAAGGGTGGGGGGGTCCTACGAGCAGTACTTC	CASSLRVGGSYEQYF
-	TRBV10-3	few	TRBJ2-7	TGTGCCATCAGTGAGTCTTGGGAGTCCTCCTACTTC	CAISESWESSYF
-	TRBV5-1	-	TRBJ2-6	TGCGCCAGCAGCTCGGGGGCAGGGGGTTCTGGGGCCAACGTCCTGACTTTC	CASSSGAGGSGANVLTF
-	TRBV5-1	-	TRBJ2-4	TGCGCCAGCAGCTTGGCGACAGGCGGGTCCAACATTCAGTACTTC	CASSLATGGSNIQYF
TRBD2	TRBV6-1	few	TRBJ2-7	TGTGCCAGCAGTGATCCTAGGACTAGCGGGAGGCTTCGCTCCTACGAGCAGTACTTC	CASSDPRTSGRLRSYEQYF
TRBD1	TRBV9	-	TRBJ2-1	TGTGCCAGCAGCGTGAGACCCGGGACAGCGCAGTTCTTC	CASSVRPGTAQFF
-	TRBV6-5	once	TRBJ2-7	TGTGCCAGCAGTTACTCGACCTGGAGTTCCTACGAGCAGTACTTC	CASSYSTWSSYEQYF
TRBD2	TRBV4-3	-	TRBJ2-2	TGCGCCAGCAGCCAAGTACTAGCGGGATTGGCCGGGGAGCTGTTTTTT	CASSQVLAGLAGELFF
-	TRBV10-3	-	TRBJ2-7	TGTGCCATCAGTGAGTCGGAGGGAGAGGCGTACGAGCAGTACTTC	CAISESEGEAYEQYF
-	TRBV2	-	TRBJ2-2	TGTGCCAGCAGCGATCCGGTCTCCCGGGGGACCGGGGAGCTGTTTTTT	CASSDPVSRGTGELFF
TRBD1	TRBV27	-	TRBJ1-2	TGTGCCAGCAGTTTTCTTTTTGGGGACAGGTTTAACTATGGCTACACCTTC	CASSFLFGDRFNYGYTF
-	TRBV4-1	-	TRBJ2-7	TGCGCCAGCAGCCAAGTCCCCACCTACCCAGGGTCCGAGCAGTACTTC	CASSQVPTYPGSEQYF
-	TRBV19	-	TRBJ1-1	TGTGCCAGTAGTACCACTAGGGGGAGACCGGCCGGGGACACTGAAGCTTTCTTT	CASSTTRGRPAGDTEAFF
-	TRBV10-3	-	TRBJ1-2	TGTGCCATCAGTGACCCCGGGACACCCGGACGATCCTATGGCTACACCTTC	CAISDPGTPGRSYGYTF
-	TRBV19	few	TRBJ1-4	TGTGCCAGTAGGCCCGGGGGGAGTTATGAAAAACTGTTTTTT	CASRPGGSYEKLFF
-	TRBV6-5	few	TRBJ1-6	TGTGCCAGCAGTTACCAAACAGGGCGAGATTCACCCCTCCACTTT	CASSYQTGRDSPLHF
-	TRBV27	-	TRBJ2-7	TGTGCCAGCAGTTACAGGAACCTACGAGAGCAGTACTTC	CASSYRNLREQYF
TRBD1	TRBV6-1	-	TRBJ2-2	TGTGCCAGCAGTACGGACAGGGCCCTGAAGCTGTTTTTT	CASSTDRALKLFF
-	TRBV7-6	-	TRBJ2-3	TGTGCCAGCAGCTTACCCGAGCGAGGAGGGGAGGCAGATACGCAGTATTTT	CASSLPERGGEADTQYF
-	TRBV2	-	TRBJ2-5	TGTGCCAGCACCCCTAACGTTGACCAAGAGACCCAGTACTTC	CASTPNVDQETQYF
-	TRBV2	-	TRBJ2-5	TGTGCCAGCAGTCCTACGGGGTCCCAAGAGACCCAGTACTTC	CASSPTGSQETQYF
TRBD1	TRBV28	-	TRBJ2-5	TGTGCCAGCAGAAATATACAGGGGAATCGAGAGACCCAGTACTTC	CASRNIQGNRETQYF
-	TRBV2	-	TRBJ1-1	TGTGCCAGCAGTGAAGACCAGGTCACTGAAGCTTTCTTT	CASSEDQVTEAFF
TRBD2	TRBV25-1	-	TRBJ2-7	TGTGCCAGCAGCGTGACTAGCGGACCCTACGAGCAGTACTTC	CASSVTSGPYEQYF
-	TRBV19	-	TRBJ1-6	TGTGCCAGTAGATGGCAGGACGGAGGTTCACCCCTCCACTTT	CASRWQDGGSPLHF
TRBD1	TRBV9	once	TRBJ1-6	TGTGCCAGCAGCCCCGCCGGGACAGGTAATTCACCCCTCCACTTT	CASSPAGTGNSPLHF
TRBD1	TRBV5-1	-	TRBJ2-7	TGCGCCAGCAGCCCCGGGACAGGGTTTTACGAGCAGTACTTC	CASSPGTGFYEQYF
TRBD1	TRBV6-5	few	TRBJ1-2	TGTGCCAGCAGTTACTCGCAGGGGGCCTATTATGGCTACACCTTC	CASSYSQGAYYGYTF
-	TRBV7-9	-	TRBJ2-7	TGTGCCTCAGCCCCGCCCACAGACCCCTACGAGCAGTACTTC	CASAPPTDPYEQYF
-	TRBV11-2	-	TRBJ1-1	TGTGCCAGCAGCCAGGGACTTTTGAACACTGAAGCTTTCTTT	CASSQGLLNTEAFF
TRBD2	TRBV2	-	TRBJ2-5	TGTGCCAGCAGACAGCGGGGGGGGCAAGGGACCCAGTACTTC	CASRQRGGQGTQYF
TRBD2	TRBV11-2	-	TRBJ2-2	TGTGCCAGCAGCTTAGGAACAGCGGGACCCGGGGAGCTGTTTTTT	CASSLGTAGPGELFF
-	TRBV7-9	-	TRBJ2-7	TGTGCCAGCAGCTTATTTCTGACTAGTCCGGAGTACTTC	CASSLFLTSPEYF
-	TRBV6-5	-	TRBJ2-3	TGTGCCAGCAGTTTCGAGGGAGGCGCAGCGACGCAGTATTTT	CASSFEGGAATQYF